Given below is one TCR beta chain in context. As yet, its antigen is unknown. It was CD45RO-negative cells, positively selected for CCR7, that made up naive CD8 cells, with terminally differentiated effector memory CD45RA+ cells excluded. This record comes from a study of shared clonotypes between healthy human individuals. Study conclusions and caveats: Approximately 5.1% was the fraction of naive CD4 clonotypes found shared across several donors. Though the depth was large, rarefaction showed that sorted-subset sequencing was incomplete. Generation of non-shared clonotypes was less probable than generation of clonotypes shared by all four donors.

The data were produced by immunoSEQ multiplex PCR, yet TCRdb's version contains in-frame clones alone and is incomplete. Found here are hundreds of thousands of clones, under 95% of them singletons; the top ten hold 24%. The V gene end was trimmed by 3 bases and the J gene end by 4 bases; junction bases not matched to a gene: 6. Germline V gene lookup returns CDR1 ENHRY and CDR2 SYGVKD. This CDR3 is 15 amino acids long. The receptor was derived from a man aged 30 to 45 in good health. Sequences were obtained from naive CD8+ T cells sorted from blood. The V call is TRBV10-3, the J call TRBJ2-1; TRBD2 agrees at 7 bases. The CDR3 sequence is CAISERTSAYNEQFF. The CDR3 DNA reads TGTGCCATCAGTGAACGCACTAGCGCATACAATGAGCAGTTCTTC.